Listed below are T cell receptor beta chains from one sample, sequenced in a study of metastatic and nonmetastatic thyroid tumors. From the PCR reads, TCRdb re-called clones with MiXCR. In the table there are 18,000 or so clones, 25% to 35% of which are singletons. Material for sequencing was tumor tissue. The receptor source for this set is a female donor with papillary thyroid cancer or a benign thyroid nodule (not recorded which). Some clones in this sample may be carry-over from other donors' samples. CDR3s include the opening cysteine and the closing phenylalanine or tryptophan. D genes are given only for firm matches. For some rows the clone size is stated as once, few or many, or as a class when expanded; others skip it.

j_gene | len | abundance | v_gene | d_gene | CDR3aa | CDR3nt
TRBJ2-7 | 15 | NA | TRBV12-3/TRBV12-4 | TRBD2 | CASSLMLGREFEQYF | TGTGCCAGCAGTTTAATGTTGGGGCGGGAGTTCGAGCAGTACTTC
TRBJ2-1 | 18 | NA | TRBV9 | NA | CASSVVPSEGGSYNEQFF | TGTGCCAGCAGCGTAGTTCCCTCGGAGGGTGGATCCTACAATGAGCAGTTCTTC
TRBJ2-1 | 15 | NA | TRBV4-1 | TRBD2 | CASSQDVRGGNEQFF | TGCGCCAGCAGCCAAGATGTGCGGGGGGGCAATGAGCAGTTCTTC
TRBJ1-2 | 17 | few | TRBV19 | TRBD1 | CASSIALLSQGDYGYTF | TGTGCCAGTAGTATAGCTCTCCTGAGCCAGGGGGACTATGGCTACACCTTC
TRBJ2-7 | 11 | NA | TRBV9 | NA | CASSGAEEQYF | TGTGCCAGCAGCGGGGCCGAGGAGCAGTACTTC
TRBJ1-2 | 12 | few | TRBV7-2 | NA | CASSLRGYGYTF | TGTGCCAGCAGCTTGAGGGGTTATGGCTACACCTTC
TRBJ1-2 | 16 | NA | TRBV9 | TRBD1 | CASSVNPDRGNYGYTF | TGTGCCAGCAGCGTAAACCCGGACAGGGGTAACTATGGCTACACCTTC
TRBJ2-7 | 15 | NA | TRBV6-2/TRBV6-3 | NA | CASTGTVKNPYEQYF | TGTGCCAGCACGGGGACGGTCAAGAACCCCTACGAGCAGTACTTC
TRBJ2-1 | 15 | NA | TRBV19 | NA | CASSTGRGNYNEQFF | TGTGCCAGTAGTACCGGCCGGGGAAACTACAATGAGCAGTTCTTC
TRBJ2-1 | 16 | NA | TRBV24-1 | NA | CATSDLKGDTLDEQFF | TGTGCCACCAGTGATTTGAAGGGGGACACATTGGATGAGCAGTTCTTC
TRBJ2-7 | 16 | few | TRBV27 | NA | CASSFSQAVADYEQYF | TGTGCCAGCAGTTTTAGTCAGGCCGTCGCGGACTACGAGCAGTACTTC
TRBJ1-1 | 14 | medium-sized | TRBV6-1 | NA | CASSRGPGATEAFF | TGTGCCAGCAGCAGAGGTCCGGGGGCCACTGAAGCTTTCTTT
TRBJ2-7 | 13 | medium-sized | TRBV6-5 | NA | CASSYGGSHEQYF | TGTGCCAGCAGTTACGGGGGGAGCCACGAGCAGTACTTC
TRBJ1-2 | 15 | few | TRBV6-1 | NA | CASSATWQAPSGYTF | TGTGCCAGCAGTGCTACGTGGCAGGCGCCGAGTGGCTACACCTTC